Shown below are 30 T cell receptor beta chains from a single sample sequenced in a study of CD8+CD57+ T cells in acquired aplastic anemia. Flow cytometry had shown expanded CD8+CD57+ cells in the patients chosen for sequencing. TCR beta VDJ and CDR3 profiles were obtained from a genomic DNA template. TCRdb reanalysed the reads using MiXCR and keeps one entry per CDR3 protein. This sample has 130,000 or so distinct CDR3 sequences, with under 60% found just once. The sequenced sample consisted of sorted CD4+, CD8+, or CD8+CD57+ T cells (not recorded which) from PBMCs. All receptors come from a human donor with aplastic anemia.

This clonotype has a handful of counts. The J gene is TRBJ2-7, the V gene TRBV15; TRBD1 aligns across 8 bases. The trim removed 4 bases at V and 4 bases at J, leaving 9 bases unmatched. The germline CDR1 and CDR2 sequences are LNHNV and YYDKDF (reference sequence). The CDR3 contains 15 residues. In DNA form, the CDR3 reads TGTGCCACCAGCACCGTCGGTCAGGGGGCTTACGAGCAGTACTTC. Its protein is CATSTVGQGAYEQYF.

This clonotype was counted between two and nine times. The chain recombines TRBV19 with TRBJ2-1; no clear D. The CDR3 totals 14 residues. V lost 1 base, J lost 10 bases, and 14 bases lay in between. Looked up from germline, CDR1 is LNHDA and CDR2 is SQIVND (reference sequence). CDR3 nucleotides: TGTGCCAGTAGTATAGTGTCCAAGAAGGACGAGCAGTTCTTC. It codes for CASSIVSKKDEQFF.

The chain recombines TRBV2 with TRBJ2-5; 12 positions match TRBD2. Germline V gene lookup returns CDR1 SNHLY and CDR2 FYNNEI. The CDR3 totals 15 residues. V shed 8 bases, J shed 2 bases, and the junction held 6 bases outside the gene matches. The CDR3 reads CASGRLAGAQETQYF. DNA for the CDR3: TGTGCCAGCGGACGACTAGCGGGGGCACAAGAGACCCAGTACTTC.

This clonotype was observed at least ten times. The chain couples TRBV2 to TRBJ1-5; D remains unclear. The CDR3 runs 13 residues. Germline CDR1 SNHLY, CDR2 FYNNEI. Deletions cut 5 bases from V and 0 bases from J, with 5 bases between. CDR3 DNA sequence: TGTGCCAGCAGTCGGCCTAGCAATCAGCCCCAGCATTTT. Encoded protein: CASSRPSNQPQHF.

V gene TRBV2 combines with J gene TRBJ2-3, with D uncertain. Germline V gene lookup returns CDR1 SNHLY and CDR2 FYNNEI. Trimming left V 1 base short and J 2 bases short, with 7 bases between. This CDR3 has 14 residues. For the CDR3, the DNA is TGTGCCAGCAGTGAAGGGTCAGTCACAGATACGCAGTATTTT. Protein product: CASSEGSVTDTQYF.

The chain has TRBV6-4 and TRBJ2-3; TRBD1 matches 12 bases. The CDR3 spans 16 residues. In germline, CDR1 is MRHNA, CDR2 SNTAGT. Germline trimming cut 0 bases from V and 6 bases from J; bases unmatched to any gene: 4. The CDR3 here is CASSDSFGTGGDTQYF. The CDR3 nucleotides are TGTGCCAGCAGTGACTCGTTCGGGACAGGGGGCGATACGCAGTATTTT.

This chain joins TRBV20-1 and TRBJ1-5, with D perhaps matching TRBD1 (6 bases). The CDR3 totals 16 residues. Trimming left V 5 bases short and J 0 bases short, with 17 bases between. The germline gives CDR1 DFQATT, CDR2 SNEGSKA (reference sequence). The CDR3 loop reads CSAPKGGGSSNQPQHF. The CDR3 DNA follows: TGCAGTGCTCCCAAGGGGGGGGGCAGTAGCAATCAGCCCCAGCATTTT.

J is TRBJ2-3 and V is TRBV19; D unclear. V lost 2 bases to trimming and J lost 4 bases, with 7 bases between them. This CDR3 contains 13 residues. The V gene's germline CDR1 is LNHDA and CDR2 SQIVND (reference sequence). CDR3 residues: CASSISSSDTQYF. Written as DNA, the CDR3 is TGTGCCAGTAGTATATCTTCATCAGATACGCAGTATTTT.

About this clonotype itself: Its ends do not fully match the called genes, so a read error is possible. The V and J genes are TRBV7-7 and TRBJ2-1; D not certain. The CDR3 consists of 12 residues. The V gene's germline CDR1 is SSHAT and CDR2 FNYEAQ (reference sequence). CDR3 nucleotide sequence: TGTGCTAGCAGCTCCCCGGACAATGAGCAGTTCTTC. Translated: CASSSPDNEQFF. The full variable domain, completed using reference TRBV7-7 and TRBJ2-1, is GAGVSQSPRYKVTKRGQDVTLRCDPISSHATLYWYQQALGQGPEFLTYFNYEAQPDKSGLPSDRFSAERPEGSISTLTIQRTEQRDSAMYRCASSSPDNEQFFGPGTRLTVL.

The CDR3 DNA reads as TGCGCCAGTAAGGGGACGGGAGCAATCTACAATGAGCAGTTCTTC. Translation: CASKGTGAIYNEQFF. The V call is TRBV5-1, the J call TRBJ2-1; tentatively, D is TRBD2 (6 bases). The CDR3 sequence is 15 residues long. Per germline, CDR1 SGHRS and CDR2 YFSETQ. Trimming shortened V by 8 bases and J by 3 bases, and 18 bases separated the two germline ends.

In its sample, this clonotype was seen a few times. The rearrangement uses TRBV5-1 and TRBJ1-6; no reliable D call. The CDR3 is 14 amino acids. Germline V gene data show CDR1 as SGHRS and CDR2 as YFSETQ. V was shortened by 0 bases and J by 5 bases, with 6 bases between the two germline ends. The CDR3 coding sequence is TGCGCCAGCAGCTTGGAGAGGGATAATTCACCCCTCCACTTT. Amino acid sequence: CASSLERDNSPLHF.

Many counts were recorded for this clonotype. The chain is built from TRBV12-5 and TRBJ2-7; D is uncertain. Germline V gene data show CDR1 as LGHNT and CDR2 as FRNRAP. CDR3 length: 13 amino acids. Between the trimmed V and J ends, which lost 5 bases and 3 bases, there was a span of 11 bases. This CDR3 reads CASGVTFFYEQYF. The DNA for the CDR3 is TGTGCTAGTGGTGTGACATTTTTCTACGAGCAGTACTTC.

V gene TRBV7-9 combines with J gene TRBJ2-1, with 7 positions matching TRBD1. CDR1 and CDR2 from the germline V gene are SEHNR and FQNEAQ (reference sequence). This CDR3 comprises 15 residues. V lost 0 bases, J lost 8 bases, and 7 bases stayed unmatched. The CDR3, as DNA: TGTGCCAGCAGCTTAGCAGGGGGCGATTGGTATGAGCAGTTCTTC. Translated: CASSLAGGDWYEQFF.

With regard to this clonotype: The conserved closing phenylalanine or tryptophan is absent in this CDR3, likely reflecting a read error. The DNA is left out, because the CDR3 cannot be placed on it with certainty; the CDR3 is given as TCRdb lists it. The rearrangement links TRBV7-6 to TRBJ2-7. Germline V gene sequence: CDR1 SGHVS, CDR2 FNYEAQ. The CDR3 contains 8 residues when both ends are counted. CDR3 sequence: CASSGTIL.

In DNA form, the CDR3 reads TGCAGTGCTAGAGATCGTTCGAGGGGAGAGACCCAGTACTTC. It yields the protein CSARDRSRGETQYF. V and J are TRBV20-1 and TRBJ2-5, with D perhaps being TRBD1 or TRBD2 (5 bases each). In germline, CDR1 is DFQATT, CDR2 SNEGSKA (reference sequence). V shed 0 bases and J shed 4 bases, with 12 bases lying between them. This CDR3 has 14 residues.

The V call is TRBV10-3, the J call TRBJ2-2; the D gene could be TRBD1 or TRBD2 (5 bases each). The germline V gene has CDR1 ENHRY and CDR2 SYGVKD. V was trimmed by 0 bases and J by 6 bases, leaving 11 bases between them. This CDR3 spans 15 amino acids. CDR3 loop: CAISESGQGAGELFF. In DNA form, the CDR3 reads TGTGCCATCAGTGAGTCAGGGCAGGGAGCCGGGGAGCTGTTTTTT.

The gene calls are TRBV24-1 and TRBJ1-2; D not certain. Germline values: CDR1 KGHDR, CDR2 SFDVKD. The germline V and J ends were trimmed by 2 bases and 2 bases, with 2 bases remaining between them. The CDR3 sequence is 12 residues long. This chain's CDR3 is CATSDYNYGYTF. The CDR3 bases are TGTGCCACCAGTGATTACAACTATGGCTACACCTTC.

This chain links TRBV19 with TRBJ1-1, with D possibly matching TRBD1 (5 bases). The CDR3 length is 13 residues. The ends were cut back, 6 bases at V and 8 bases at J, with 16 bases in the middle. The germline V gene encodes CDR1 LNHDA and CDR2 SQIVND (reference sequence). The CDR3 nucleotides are TGTGCCAGTAGCCCCAGAGGGGCCGGAGAAGCTTTCTTT. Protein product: CASSPRGAGEAFF.

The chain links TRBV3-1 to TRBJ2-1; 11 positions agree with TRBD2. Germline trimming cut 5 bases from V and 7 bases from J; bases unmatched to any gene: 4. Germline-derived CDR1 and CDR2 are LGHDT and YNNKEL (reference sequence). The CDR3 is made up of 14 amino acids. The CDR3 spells CASSLRTSGNEQFF. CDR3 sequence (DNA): TGTGCCAGCAGCTTACGGACTAGCGGGAATGAGCAGTTCTTC.

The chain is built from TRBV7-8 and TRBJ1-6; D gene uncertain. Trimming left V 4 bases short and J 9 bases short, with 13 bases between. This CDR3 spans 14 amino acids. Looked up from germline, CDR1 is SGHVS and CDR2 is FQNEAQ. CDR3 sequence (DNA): TGTGCCAGCAGCTCGCCAGAGATAGGTTCACCCCTCCACTTT. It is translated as CASSSPEIGSPLHF. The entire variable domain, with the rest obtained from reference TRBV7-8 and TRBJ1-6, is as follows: GAGVSQSPRYKVAKRGQDVALRCDPISGHVSLFWYQQALGQGPEFLTYFQNEAQLDKSGLPSDRFFAERPEGSVSTLKIQRTQQEDSAVYLCASSSPEIGSPLHFGNGTRLTVT.

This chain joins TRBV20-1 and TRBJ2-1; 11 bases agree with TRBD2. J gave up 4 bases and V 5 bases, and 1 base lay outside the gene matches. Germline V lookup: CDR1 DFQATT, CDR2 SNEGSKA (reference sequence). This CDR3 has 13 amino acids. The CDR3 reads CSAGTSGYNEQFF. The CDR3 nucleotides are TGCAGTGCTGGGACTAGCGGTTACAATGAGCAGTTCTTC.

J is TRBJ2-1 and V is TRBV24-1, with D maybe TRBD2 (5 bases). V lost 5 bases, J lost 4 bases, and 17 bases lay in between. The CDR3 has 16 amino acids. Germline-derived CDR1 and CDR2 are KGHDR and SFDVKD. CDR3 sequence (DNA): TGTGCCACCAGTGGCCCAACTAGGTCTGCATACAATGAGCAGTTCTTC. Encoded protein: CATSGPTRSAYNEQFF.

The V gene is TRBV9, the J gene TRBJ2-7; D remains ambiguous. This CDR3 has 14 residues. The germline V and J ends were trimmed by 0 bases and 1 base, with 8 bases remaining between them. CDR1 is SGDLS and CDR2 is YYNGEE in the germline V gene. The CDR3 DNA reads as TGTGCCAGCAGCGTAGATGTGAGGTCCTACGAGCAGTACTTC. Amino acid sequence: CASSVDVRSYEQYF.

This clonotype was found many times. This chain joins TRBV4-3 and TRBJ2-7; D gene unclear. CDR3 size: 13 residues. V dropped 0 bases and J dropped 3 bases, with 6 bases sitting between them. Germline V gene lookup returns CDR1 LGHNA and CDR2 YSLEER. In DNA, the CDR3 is TGCGCCAGCAGCCAAGACGGTAGCTACGAGCAGTACTTC. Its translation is CASSQDGSYEQYF.

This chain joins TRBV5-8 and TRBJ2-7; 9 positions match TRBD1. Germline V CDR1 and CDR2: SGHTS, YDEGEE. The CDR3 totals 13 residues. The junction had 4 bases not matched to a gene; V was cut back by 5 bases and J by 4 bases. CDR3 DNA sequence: TGTGCCAGCAGTGTACAGGGGGCATACGAGCAGTACTTC. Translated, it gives CASSVQGAYEQYF.

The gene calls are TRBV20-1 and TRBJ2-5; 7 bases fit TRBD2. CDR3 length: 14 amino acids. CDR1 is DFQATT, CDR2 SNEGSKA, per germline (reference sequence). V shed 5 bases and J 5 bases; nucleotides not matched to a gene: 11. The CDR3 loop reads CSAPTSSSRETQYF. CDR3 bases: TGCAGTGCTCCGACTAGCAGTTCAAGGGAGACCCAGTACTTC.

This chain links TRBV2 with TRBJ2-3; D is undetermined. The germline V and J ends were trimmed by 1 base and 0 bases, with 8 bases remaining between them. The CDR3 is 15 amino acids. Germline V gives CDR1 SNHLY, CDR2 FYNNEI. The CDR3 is CASSEGSASTDTQYF. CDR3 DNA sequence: TGTGCCAGCAGTGAAGGCAGCGCAAGCACAGATACGCAGTATTTT.

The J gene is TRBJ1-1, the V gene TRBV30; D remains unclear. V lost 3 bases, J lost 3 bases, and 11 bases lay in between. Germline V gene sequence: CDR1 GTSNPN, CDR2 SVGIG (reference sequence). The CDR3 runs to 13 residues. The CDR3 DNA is TGTGCCTGGAGGCCATCGGGATACACTGAAGCTTTCTTT. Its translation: CAWRPSGYTEAFF. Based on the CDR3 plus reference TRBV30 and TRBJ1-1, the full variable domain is SQTIHQWPATLVQPVGSPLSLECTVEGTSNPNLYWYRQAAGRGLQLLFYSVGIGQISSEVPQNLSASRPQDRQFILSSKKLLLSDSGFYLCAWRPSGYTEAFFGQGTRLTVV.

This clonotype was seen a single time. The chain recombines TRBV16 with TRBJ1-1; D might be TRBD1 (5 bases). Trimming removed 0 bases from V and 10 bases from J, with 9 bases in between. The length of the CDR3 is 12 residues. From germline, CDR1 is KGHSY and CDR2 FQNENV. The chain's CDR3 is CASSQSWGRAFF. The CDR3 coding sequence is TGTGCCAGCAGCCAATCTTGGGGGAGAGCTTTCTTT.

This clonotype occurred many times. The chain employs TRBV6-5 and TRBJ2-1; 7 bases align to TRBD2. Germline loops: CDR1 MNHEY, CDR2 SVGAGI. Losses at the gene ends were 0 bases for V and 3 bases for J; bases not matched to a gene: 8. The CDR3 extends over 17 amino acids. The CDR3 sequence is CASSYSLSSGDYNEQFF. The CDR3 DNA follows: TGTGCCAGCAGTTACTCCCTGTCTAGCGGAGACTACAATGAGCAGTTCTTC.